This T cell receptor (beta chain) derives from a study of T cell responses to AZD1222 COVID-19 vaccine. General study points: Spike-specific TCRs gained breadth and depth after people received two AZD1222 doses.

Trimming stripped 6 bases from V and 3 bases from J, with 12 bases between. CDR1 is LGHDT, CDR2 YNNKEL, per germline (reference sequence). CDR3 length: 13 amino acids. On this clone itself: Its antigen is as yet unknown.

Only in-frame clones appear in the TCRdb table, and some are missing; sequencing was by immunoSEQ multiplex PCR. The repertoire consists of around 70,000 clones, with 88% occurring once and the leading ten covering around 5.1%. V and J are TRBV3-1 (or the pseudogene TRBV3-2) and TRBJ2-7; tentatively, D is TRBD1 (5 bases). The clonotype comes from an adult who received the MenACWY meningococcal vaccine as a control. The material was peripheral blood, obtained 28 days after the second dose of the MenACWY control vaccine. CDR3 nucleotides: TGTGCCAGCAGTTCCGACGGACACTACGAGCAGTACTTC. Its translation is CASSSDGHYEQYF.